These 15 T cell receptor beta chains were all obtained from the same sample, sequenced in a study of OX40 agonist ivuxolimab in advanced cancers. Using immunoSEQ multiplex PCR, the repertoire was profiled, and TCRdb retains in-frame clones only, with some absent. The data contain some 86,000 clones, about 91% of them seen just once; the ten biggest clones take up approximately 6.5%. The sequencing used CD4+ or CD8+ T cells sorted from blood, collected in a trial of the OX40 agonist ivuxolimab. These receptor sequences come from an adult with an advanced solid tumor such as melanoma, head and neck, liver or kidney cancer.

This chain uses TRBV5-1 with TRBJ2-7; 9 nucleotides match TRBD1. This CDR3 region has 14 residues. Unmatched junction bases numbered 5, after V lost 4 bases and J lost 3 bases. Germline CDR1 reads SGHRS; CDR2 reads YFSETQ. The DNA for the CDR3 is TGCGCCAGCAGCATGGACAGGGGAGTCTACGAGCAGTACTTC. Encoded protein: CASSMDRGVYEQYF.

The rearrangement uses TRBV29-1 and TRBJ2-1, with D perhaps matching TRBD2 (5 bases). This CDR3 spans 14 amino acids. Germline CDR1 and CDR2: SQVTM and ANQGSEA. CDR3 sequence (DNA): TGCAGTACACGAGCGGTTAACTCCTACAATGAGCAGTTCTTC. Translation: CSTRAVNSYNEQFF.

The rearrangement joins TRBV18 to TRBJ2-5, with 9 bases lining up with TRBD2. J gave up 5 bases and V 6 bases, and 4 bases lay outside the gene matches. Germline V gene data show CDR1 as KGHSH and CDR2 as LQKENI. The CDR3 is made up of 13 amino acids. The CDR3 bases are TGTGCCAGCTCCCTAGCGGGGAAGGAGACCCAGTACTTC. Translation: CASSLAGKETQYF. Variable domain in full (rest from reference TRBV18 and TRBJ2-5): NAGVMQNPRHLVRRRGQEARLRCSPMKGHSHVYWYRQLPEEGLKFMVYLQKENIIDESGMPKERFSAEFPKEGPSILRIQQVVRGDSAAYFCASSLAGKETQYFGPGTRLLVL.

This chain links TRBV28 with TRBJ2-7, with TRBD2 matching 8 bases. This CDR3 has 13 residues. The V segment lost 7 bases and the J segment 7 bases; nucleotides outside the gene matches: 9. Germline V lookup: CDR1 MDHEN, CDR2 SYDVKM. CDR3 sequence: CASTPGRVQEQYF. In DNA form, the CDR3 reads TGTGCCAGCACCCCCGGGAGGGTTCAAGAGCAGTACTTC. The full variable domain, completed using reference TRBV28 and TRBJ2-7, is DVKVTQSSRYLVKRTGEKVFLECVQDMDHENMFWYRQDPGLGLRLIYFSYDVKMKEKGDIPEGYSVSREKKERFSLILESASTNQTSMYLCASTPGRVQEQYFGPGTRLTVT.

The chain joins TRBV4-1 to TRBJ1-4; 11 nucleotides agree with TRBD1. This CDR3 spans 16 amino acids. The V gene end was trimmed by 1 base and the J gene end by 7 bases; junction bases not matched to a gene: 5. Per germline, CDR1 MGHRA and CDR2 YSYEKL. The CDR3 nucleotides are TGCGCCAGCAGCCAAGTTTGGACAGGGGGCCCTGAAAAACTGTTTTTT. Translated: CASSQVWTGGPEKLFF.

The rearrangement joins TRBV2 to TRBJ2-4, with 11 bases lining up with TRBD2. Trimming removed 4 bases from V and 6 bases from J; junction bases left unmatched: 2. The CDR3 sequence is 14 residues long. CDR1 and CDR2 from the germline V gene are SNHLY and FYNNEI. CDR3 in DNA: TGTGCCAGCAGTGGAGGACTAGCGGGAAACATTCAGTACTTC. Residues: CASSGGLAGNIQYF.

The CDR3 protein is CAWGGTSGTHEQFF. For the CDR3, the DNA is TGTGCCTGGGGAGGGACTAGCGGGACCCATGAGCAGTTCTTC. The rearrangement uses TRBV30 and TRBJ2-1, with 13 nucleotides matching TRBD2. Germline V CDR1 and CDR2: GTSNPN, SVGIG (reference sequence). The CDR3 is 14 amino acids. V was clipped by 5 bases and J by 8 bases; unmatched bases: 6. Full variable domain (missing parts from reference TRBV30 and TRBJ2-1): SQTIHQWPATLVQPVGSPLSLECTVEGTSNPNLYWYRQAAGRGLQLLFYSVGIGQISSEVPQNLSASRPQDRQFILSSKKLLLSDSGFYLCAWGGTSGTHEQFFGPGTRLTVL.

The J gene is TRBJ1-6, the V gene TRBV5-4; 8 bases fit TRBD1. The CDR3 is made up of 15 amino acids. Germline V lookup: CDR1 SGHNT, CDR2 YYREEE (reference sequence). V lost 4 bases to trimming and J lost 5 bases; unmatched junction nucleotides: 5. The CDR3 loop reads CASSLDRVNNSPLHF. CDR3 in DNA: TGTGCCAGCAGCCTGGACAGGGTAAATAATTCACCCCTCCACTTT.

This rearrangement joins TRBV5-1 to TRBJ2-5; D might be TRBD2 (6 bases). The CDR3 has 16 residues. Trimming removed 4 bases from V and 4 bases from J, with 20 bases in between. The V gene's germline CDR1 is SGHRS and CDR2 YFSETQ. In DNA form, the CDR3 reads TGCGCCAGCAGCCGGGATCTCGGAACTAGCCCAGAGACCCAGTACTTC. Its protein product is CASSRDLGTSPETQYF.

The chain carries TRBV28 and TRBJ1-2; maybe TRBD1 (5 bases). Germline lookup yields CDR1 MDHEN and CDR2 SYDVKM. The CDR3 has 13 residues. The V gene lost 8 bases and the J gene lost 4 bases, with 14 bases spanning the gap. The CDR3 DNA reads as TGTGCCAGCTGGGGGTTCTCCACCTATGGCTACACCTTC. Protein sequence: CASWGFSTYGYTF.

The chain carries TRBV5-4 and TRBJ1-2; D may be TRBD1 (6 bases). The germline V gene has CDR1 SGHNT and CDR2 YYREEE (reference sequence). This CDR3 region has 15 residues. Trimming pared 3 bases from V and 2 bases from J, leaving 14 bases between. CDR3 nucleotide sequence: TGTGCCAGCAGCTCCAGGGGAGGGATGAACTATGGCTACACCTTC. Protein sequence: CASSSRGGMNYGYTF.

The chain links TRBV28 to TRBJ1-2, with D unclear. Germline CDR1 is MDHEN and CDR2 is SYDVKM. V lost 6 bases and J 7 bases, leaving 12 bases between the germline ends. This CDR3 spans 12 amino acids. The chain's CDR3 is CASSPELGGYTF. CDR3 in DNA: TGTGCCAGCAGCCCTGAGCTTGGTGGCTACACCTTC.

The chain couples TRBV5-1 to TRBJ2-3; TRBD1 or TRBD2 may be the D gene (5 bases each). Germline CDR1 is SGHRS and CDR2 is YFSETQ. The CDR3 covers 13 residues. V dropped 3 bases and J dropped 7 bases, with 12 bases sitting between them. The chain's CDR3 is CASSSAEGNTQYF. The CDR3 nucleotides are TGCGCCAGCAGCTCGGCCGAGGGGAATACGCAGTATTTT. Full variable domain (remainder filled in from reference TRBV5-1 and TRBJ2-3): KAGVTQTPRYLIKTRGQQVTLSCSPISGHRSVSWYQQTPGQGLQFLFEYFSETQRNKGNFPGRFSGRQFSNSRSEMNVSTLELGDSALYLCASSSAEGNTQYFGPGTRLTVL.

The chain links TRBV28 to TRBJ2-7; D is possibly TRBD1 (5 bases). Deletions cut 7 bases from V and 2 bases from J, with 15 bases between. The CDR3 runs to 14 residues. Germline V CDR1 and CDR2: MDHEN, SYDVKM. Here the CDR3 DNA reads TGTGCCAGCAAATCAGGACCAGGGACCTACGAGCAGTACTTC. It yields the protein CASKSGPGTYEQYF.

This chain joins TRBV19 and TRBJ2-4; the D is unclear. In germline, CDR1 is LNHDA, CDR2 SQIVND (reference sequence). The CDR3 sequence is 17 residues long. Trimming left V 5 bases short and J 0 bases short, with 17 bases between. CDR3 DNA: TGTGCCAGTAGTCCCCTTAGGGATTCTGGAGCCAAAAACATTCAGTACTTC. Its protein product is CASSPLRDSGAKNIQYF.